This T cell receptor beta chain was identified during a study of OX40 agonist ivuxolimab in advanced cancers. CDR1 DFQATT and CDR2 SNEGSKA come from the germline V gene (reference sequence). Trimming cost V 6 bases and J 6 bases, with 12 bases left between them. This CDR3 comprises 11 residues. The data were produced by immunoSEQ multiplex PCR, yet TCRdb's version contains in-frame clones alone and is incomplete. The sample gives 68,000 or so clones, approximately 89% of which show up once; 2% to 2.5% is in the top ten. J is TRBJ2-7 and V is TRBV20-1; D is possibly TRBD1 (5 bases). This clonotype was sampled from an adult with an advanced solid tumor such as melanoma, head and neck, liver or kidney cancer. Sequencing used CD4+ or CD8+ T cells sorted from blood, obtained in a trial of the OX40 agonist ivuxolimab. The CDR3 protein is CSAIRGFEQYF. The CDR3 DNA reads as TGCAGTGCAATTAGGGGTTTCGAGCAGTACTTC.